Shown below are 23 T cell receptor beta chains from a single sample sequenced in a study of sequential checkpoint blockade in melanoma (dated by TCRdb to between 2018 and 2021). Receptor libraries were prepared by the immunoSEQ multiplex PCR assay. TCRdb mirrors the immuneACCESS table, restricted to in-frame sequences. Some clones are absent from its copies; in checked studies, under half trace to an unresolved V gene, and the reason for the others is unknown. Recorded for this sample are roughly 30,000 clones; roughly 90% of them occurred a single time. Of the sample, 22% falls within the top ten clones. This specimen's treatment or condition label, per the study, means: randomized to nivolumab then ipilimumab (arm A) or the reverse (arm B). Sequencing used CD8+ T cells sorted from blood (inferred from file names), obtained from a patient given nivolumab and ipilimumab in sequence. These receptors all come from a human donor with melanoma.

This chain links TRBV7-2 with TRBJ2-1, with 8 bases that match TRBD1. J was trimmed by 4 bases and V by 2 bases; bases with no gene match: 4. CDR1 and CDR2 (germline): SGHTA, FQGNSA. CDR3 size: 15 residues. CDR3 coding DNA: TGTGCCAGCAGCTTAAAGCAGGGGGCGTACAATGAGCAGTTCTTC. Translating it yields CASSLKQGAYNEQFF.

This clone was detected once. The chain links TRBV9 to TRBJ2-5, with D perhaps matching TRBD2 (6 bases). CDR3 length: 15 amino acids. CDR1 is SGDLS and CDR2 is YYNGEE in the germline V gene. Between the trimmed V and J ends, which lost 7 bases and 1 base, there was a span of 17 bases. The CDR3 DNA follows: TGTGCCAGCGGGACTGGGACTCTACGCCAAGAGACCCAGTACTTC. This encodes CASGTGTLRQETQYF. The entire variable domain, with the rest obtained from reference TRBV9 and TRBJ2-5, is as follows: DSGVTQTPKHLITATGQRVTLRCSPRSGDLSVYWYQQSLDQGLQFLIQYYNGEERAKGNILERFSAQQFPDLHSELNLSSLELGDSALYFCASGTGTLRQETQYFGPGTRLLVL.

With regard to this clone: Other nucleotide sequences from this sample produce the same CDR3. CDR3 in DNA: TGTGCCAGTAGTATAAGGGACAGAAATCAGCCCCAGCATTTT. It encodes CASSIRDRNQPQHF. The chain links TRBV19 to TRBJ1-5, with 7 positions matching TRBD1. This CDR3 contains 14 residues. The ends lost 2 bases at V and 4 bases at J; junction bases unmatched: 2. Germline assignment: CDR1 LNHDA and CDR2 SQIVND (reference sequence).

The V call is TRBV10-3, the J call TRBJ1-2; 7 nucleotides line up with TRBD1. Germline values: CDR1 ENHRY, CDR2 SYGVKD. The CDR3 is made up of 14 amino acids. Trimming took 10 bases from V and 7 from J; bases not matched to a gene: 15. In DNA, the CDR3 is TGTGCCACCGAGGTGGGGCAGGGGGATTCTGGCTACACCTTC. Its translation is CATEVGQGDSGYTF.

This clone was observed once. The genes are TRBV19 and TRBJ2-1; TRBD1 is a possible D gene (5 bases). V lost 2 bases, J lost 4 bases, and 12 bases lay in between. CDR3 size: 15 residues. Germline loops: CDR1 LNHDA, CDR2 SQIVND (reference sequence). CDR3 protein: CASSISSDSYNEQFF. The CDR3 DNA reads as TGTGCCAGTAGTATATCCTCCGACAGTTACAATGAGCAGTTCTTC.

The chain couples TRBV28 to TRBJ1-1; D gene uncertain. The length of the CDR3 is 15 residues. The germline V gene has CDR1 MDHEN and CDR2 SYDVKM. V was shortened by 5 bases and J by 1 base, with 14 bases between the two germline ends. CDR3 bases: TGTGCCAGCAGTCCTTTTCGGGGTAGGAACACTGAAGCTTTCTTT. Translated, it gives CASSPFRGRNTEAFF.

The genes are TRBV28 and TRBJ2-7, with 7 bases fitting TRBD1. After removal of 2 bases from V and 2 bases from J, the junction contained 6 bases not matched to a gene. Germline V lookup: CDR1 MDHEN, CDR2 SYDVKM. The CDR3 covers 15 residues. This chain's CDR3 is CASSLLRDRAYEQYF. The CDR3 DNA sequence: TGTGCCAGCAGTTTACTCCGGGACAGAGCCTACGAGCAGTACTTC.

The count of this clone is one. The chain has TRBV9 and TRBJ2-3; D not certain. This CDR3 has 14 amino acids. The germline V gene has CDR1 SGDLS and CDR2 YYNGEE. V shed 3 bases and J shed 1 base, with 9 bases lying between them. The CDR3 here is CASSAWPGTDTQYF. CDR3 nucleotide sequence: TGTGCCAGCAGCGCGTGGCCCGGCACAGATACGCAGTATTTT.

This chain joins TRBV9 and TRBJ1-2; 9 positions agree with TRBD1. V lost 1 base and J lost 8; bases outside the gene matches: 9. In germline, CDR1 is SGDLS, CDR2 YYNGEE. There are 15 residues in the CDR3. In DNA form, the CDR3 reads TGTGCCAGCAGCGTAACCACAGGGGGCGCAAAGGGCTACACCTTC. Translating gives CASSVTTGGAKGYTF.

The table lists this clone with a few counts. Its ends do not fully match the called genes, so a read error is possible. Additional DNA sequences in this sample encode the identical CDR3. The rearrangement links TRBV7-2 to TRBJ2-6, with TRBD1 matching 10 bases. Germline-derived CDR1 and CDR2 are SGHTA and FQGNSA. This CDR3 comprises 18 residues. The CDR3 region has the DNA TGCGCCAGCAGCCTGAAAGGACAGGGGGAGGTTGGGGCCAACGTCCTGACTTTC. Its translation: CASSLKGQGEVGANVLTF.

This chain connects TRBV5-1 to TRBJ1-1, with D unresolved. V lost 4 bases and J 8 bases, leaving 15 bases between the germline ends. Germline CDR1 and CDR2: SGHRS and YFSETQ. The CDR3 runs to 13 residues. The CDR3 DNA reads as TGCGCCAGCAGCGAGAGGACTTACGCCGAAGCTTTCTTT. It codes for CASSERTYAEAFF. Looking up the rest from reference TRBV5-1 and TRBJ1-1 gives the full variable domain: KAGVTQTPRYLIKTRGQQVTLSCSPISGHRSVSWYQQTPGQGLQFLFEYFSETQRNKGNFPGRFSGRQFSNSRSEMNVSTLELGDSALYLCASSERTYAEAFFGQGTRLTVV.

This sequence joins TRBV5-5 and TRBJ1-2, with D possibly matching TRBD1 (6 bases). CDR1 SGHKS and CDR2 YYEKEE come from the germline V gene (reference sequence). Deletions cut 0 bases from V and 8 bases from J, with 20 bases between. The CDR3 has 16 residues. CDR3 sequence reads: CASSLDRGGPRGGYTF. The DNA of the CDR3 is TGTGCCAGCAGCTTGGACCGGGGGGGCCCGAGGGGAGGCTACACCTTC.

The rearrangement links TRBV7-9 to TRBJ2-2; the match to TRBD1 covers 8 bases. Per the germline V gene, CDR1 is SEHNR and CDR2 is FQNEAQ (reference sequence). This CDR3 spans 17 amino acids. V gave up 5 bases and J gave up 6 bases; unmatched junction bases: 14. The CDR3 loop reads CASSASPRDRRAGELFF. The CDR3 DNA is TGTGCCAGCAGCGCCAGCCCCCGGGACAGGCGGGCCGGGGAGCTGTTTTTT. Based on the CDR3 plus reference TRBV7-9 and TRBJ2-2, the full variable domain is DTGVSQNPRHKITKRGQNVTFRCDPISEHNRLYWYRQTLGQGPEFLTYFQNEAQLEKSRLLSDRFSAERPKGSFSTLEIQRTEQGDSAMYLCASSASPRDRRAGELFFGEGSRLTVL.

The chain links TRBV4-3 to TRBJ1-1; 9 bases match TRBD1. The trim removed 1 base at V and 4 bases at J, leaving 10 bases unmatched. This CDR3 contains 17 residues. The germline gives CDR1 LGHNA, CDR2 YSLEER. CDR3 region: CASSQVWGGDRATEAFF. The DNA of the CDR3 is TGCGCCAGCAGCCAAGTCTGGGGCGGGGACAGGGCCACTGAAGCTTTCTTT.

V gene TRBV27 combines with J gene TRBJ1-1; D is possibly TRBD1 (6 bases). Germline V CDR1 and CDR2: MNHEY, SMNVEV (reference sequence). Trimming removed 3 bases at V and 3 bases at J, with 14 bases between. This CDR3 is built from 15 residues. In DNA, the CDR3 is TGTGCCAGCAGTTTCGGGGGGGCTGCGGACACTGAAGCTTTCTTT. Residues: CASSFGGAADTEAFF.

The chain employs TRBV6-1 and TRBJ2-2, with TRBD2 identical over 10 bases. Germline values: CDR1 MNHNS, CDR2 SASEGT. Trimming at V came to 11 bases and at J to 7 bases, leaving 10 bases not matched to a gene. This CDR3 comprises 14 residues. CDR3 nucleotides: TGTGCCGGACATAGCGGGGGGCGGGGCGGGGAGCTGTTTTTT. It codes for CAGHSGGRGGELFF.

The V and J genes are TRBV15 and TRBJ2-7; tentative D call: TRBD2 (6 bases). The CDR3 is 14 amino acids. The V end was cut by 4 bases, the J end by 6 bases, with 16 bases between. Germline V gene sequence: CDR1 LNHNV, CDR2 YYDKDF (reference sequence). CDR3 residues: CATSIWGEGGEQYF. The CDR3 DNA sequence: TGTGCCACCAGCATTTGGGGGGAAGGAGGCGAGCAGTACTTC.

V and J are TRBV4-2 and TRBJ2-1; 11 bases are shared with TRBD2. J was trimmed by 9 bases and V by 4 bases; bases with no gene match: 5. Germline CDR1 reads LGHNA; CDR2 reads YNFKEQ. The CDR3 totals 14 residues. CDR3: CASSPEGLAAEQFF. The CDR3 DNA reads TGTGCCAGCAGCCCCGAGGGACTAGCGGCTGAGCAGTTCTTC.

V is TRBV19 and J is TRBJ1-5, with D possibly matching TRBD1 (5 bases). The germline V and J ends were trimmed by 7 bases and 4 bases, with 14 bases remaining between them. The CDR3 extends over 14 amino acids. Germline V lookup: CDR1 LNHDA, CDR2 SQIVND (reference sequence). CDR3: CASISGFGNQPQHF. The CDR3 DNA reads as TGTGCCAGTATTTCAGGGTTTGGGAATCAGCCCCAGCATTTT.

The chain carries TRBV28 and TRBJ1-1; possibly TRBD1 for D (6 bases). The CDR3 sequence is 13 residues long. Between the trimmed V and J ends, which lost 6 bases and 3 bases, there was a span of 11 bases. CDR1 and CDR2 from the germline V gene are MDHEN and SYDVKM. CDR3 bases: TGTGCCAGCAGACAGGGCCATGACACTGAAGCTTTCTTT. This translates into CASRQGHDTEAFF. Complete variable domain (other parts from reference TRBV28 and TRBJ1-1): DVKVTQSSRYLVKRTGEKVFLECVQDMDHENMFWYRQDPGLGLRLIYFSYDVKMKEKGDIPEGYSVSREKKERFSLILESASTNQTSMYLCASRQGHDTEAFFGQGTRLTVV.

V is TRBV21-1 and J is TRBJ1-4; the table names TRBD1, a call not compared with the DNA. TRBV21-1 is marked as a pseudogene. The CDR3 sequence is 19 residues long. The DNA for the CDR3 is TGTGCCACCATCCCTCGGCATACCCCGCCCGTGCTGTTAGGGGCAAAACTGTTTTTT. Amino acid sequence: CATIPRHTPPVLLGAKLFF.

J is TRBJ2-1 and V is TRBV30; perhaps TRBD2 as D (5 bases). CDR1 and CDR2 from the germline V gene are GTSNPN and SVGIG (reference sequence). V was shortened by 2 bases and J by 6 bases, with 14 bases between the two germline ends. The CDR3 length is 14 residues. CDR3 in DNA: TGTGCCTGGAGTACGGACTGGTTGCCCAATGAGCAGTTCTTC. It encodes CAWSTDWLPNEQFF. The full variable domain, in which reference TRBV30 and TRBJ2-1 provide the parts outside the CDR3, is SQTIHQWPATLVQPVGSPLSLECTVEGTSNPNLYWYRQAAGRGLQLLFYSVGIGQISSEVPQNLSASRPQDRQFILSSKKLLLSDSGFYLCAWSTDWLPNEQFFGPGTRLTVL.

This clone was observed a few times. V gene TRBV9 combines with J gene TRBJ1-1; the match to TRBD1 covers 7 bases. There are 15 residues in the CDR3. The junction had 10 bases not matched to a gene; V was cut back by 4 bases and J by 4 bases. The germline gives CDR1 SGDLS, CDR2 YYNGEE. The CDR3, as DNA: TGTGCCAGCAGCAAAACCCGGGACAGTCGCACTGAAGCTTTCTTT. It translates to CASSKTRDSRTEAFF.